A single sample is the source of the 21 T cell receptor beta chains below, sequenced in a study of blood T cell repertoires in COVID-19. TCRdb's table, derived via immunoSEQ multiplex PCR, lists solely in-frame clones and lacks some. Seen here are hundreds of thousands of clones, approximately 85% observed once, and the top ten hold about 14%. The sequenced material came from peripheral blood. The receptors were gathered from a human donor in a cohort sampled during active COVID-19.

The rearrangement links TRBV6-5 to TRBJ2-7; a possible D gene is TRBD1 (5 bases). Germline values: CDR1 MNHEY, CDR2 SVGAGI. The CDR3 extends over 13 amino acids. V lost 8 bases to trimming and J lost 5 bases, with 16 bases between them. The CDR3 sequence is CASRYLDINEQYF. The CDR3 DNA reads as TGTGCCAGCCGATATTTGGACATTAACGAGCAGTACTTC.

The V and J genes are TRBV10-2 and TRBJ2-5; tentatively, D is TRBD2 (5 bases). The V gene's germline CDR1 is WSHSY and CDR2 SAAADI. This CDR3 contains 14 residues. V gave up 7 bases and J gave up 5 bases, with 17 bases separating them. The CDR3 is CASISGNVLETQYF. The CDR3 nucleotides are TGCGCCAGCATTTCGGGAAACGTGTTGGAGACCCAGTACTTC.

The genes are TRBV16 and TRBJ2-3, with a possible D match to TRBD2 (6 bases). Germline V gene sequence: CDR1 KGHSY, CDR2 FQNENV. The CDR3 covers 12 residues. With 5 bases removed from V and 5 bases from J, the gap between germline ends came to 8 bases. The CDR3 region is CASSVGGDTQYF. The CDR3 DNA reads as TGTGCCAGCAGCGTGGGGGGAGATACGCAGTATTTT.

The CDR3: CASSIGGEEPLHF. The CDR3 nucleotides are TGTGCCAGTAGTATAGGGGGAGAAGAACCCCTCCACTTT. V usage is TRBV19 and J usage is TRBJ1-6; D ambiguous. V lost 1 base and J lost 12, with 10 bases in between. The CDR3 length is 13 residues. Per germline, CDR1 LNHDA and CDR2 SQIVND (reference sequence).

V and J are TRBV9 and TRBJ1-1; maybe TRBD1 (6 bases). The CDR3 runs to 14 residues. The V end lost 4 bases, the J end lost 3 bases, and 13 bases lay between the germline ends. Germline CDR1 and CDR2: SGDLS and YYNGEE. The CDR3 DNA follows: TGTGCCAGCAGCCCCCAACAGGGCGACACTGAAGCTTTCTTT. Amino acid sequence: CASSPQQGDTEAFF.

This clone was seen only a few times. This may be a read error: a much more frequent sequence differs by one nucleotide. The same CDR3 also results from other DNA sequences found in this sample. The J gene is TRBJ1-2, the V gene TRBV4-3; D possibly corresponds to TRBD1 (6 bases). The germline V gene encodes CDR1 LGHNA and CDR2 YSLEER. CDR3 length: 14 residues. V was pared by 3 bases and J by 2 bases, with 10 bases between. The CDR3 reads CASSHLTGNYGYTF. The CDR3 DNA sequence: TGCGCCAGCAGCCACCTAACAGGGAACTATGGCTACACCTTC.

The chain has TRBV3-1 (or the pseudogene TRBV3-2) and TRBJ2-2, with 8 bases identical to TRBD2. The V gene's germline CDR1 is LGHDT and CDR2 YNNKEL (reference sequence). V lost 4 bases to trimming and J lost 5 bases; unmatched junction nucleotides: 12. The CDR3 extends over 17 amino acids. For the CDR3, the DNA is TGTGCCAGCAGCCCATGGGGTTCGGGAGGGCGTACCGGGGAGCTGTTTTTT. Amino acids: CASSPWGSGGRTGELFF.

This clone was detected only a few times. The chain uses TRBV25-1 and TRBJ1-6, with TRBD1 matching over 9 bases. This CDR3 is built from 15 residues. The V segment lost 4 bases and the J segment 11 bases; nucleotides outside the gene matches: 9. CDR1 MGHDK and CDR2 SYGVNS come from the germline V gene. CDR3 bases: TGTGCCAGCAGTGCCCTTGGACAGGGGTTTCCACCCCTCCACTTT. This sequence encodes CASSALGQGFPPLHF.

In this sample, this clone turned up a few times. This sequence joins TRBV7-3 and TRBJ1-2; 10 bases fit TRBD1. The V and J ends lost 5 bases and 8 bases, in that order; junction bases with no gene match: 11. This CDR3 spans 15 amino acids. The germline V gene has CDR1 SGHTA and CDR2 FQGTGA. The CDR3 coding sequence is TGTGCCAGCAGCCCGACGGGCGGGACAGGGGTCGGCTACACCTTC. As protein: CASSPTGGTGVGYTF.

Here the CDR3 reads CATGLLGYGYTF. The CDR3, as DNA: TGTGCCACTGGACTCCTAGGGTATGGCTACACCTTC. This chain links TRBV28 with TRBJ1-2; the D is unclear. Germline CDR1 and CDR2: MDHEN and SYDVKM. Trimming left V 10 bases short and J 5 bases short, with 14 bases between. The CDR3 extends over 12 amino acids.

The chain uses TRBV6-2 or TRBV6-3 and TRBJ2-3, with D perhaps matching TRBD1 (5 bases). Germline V gives CDR1 MNHEY, CDR2 SVGEGT. V lost 8 bases and J lost 10, with 16 bases in between. CDR3 length: 12 residues. The CDR3 region is CASGRTNPAQYF. CDR3 in DNA: TGTGCCAGCGGCCGGACAAACCCTGCGCAGTATTTT.

The V gene is TRBV19, the J gene TRBJ1-1, with a tentative D call TRBD1 (5 bases). The CDR3 contains 13 residues. V lost 6 bases, J lost 1 base, and 9 bases lay in between. Germline V CDR1 and CDR2: LNHDA, SQIVND (reference sequence). The CDR3 loop reads CASSWRGNTEAFF. CDR3 DNA sequence: TGTGCCAGTAGCTGGAGGGGGAACACTGAAGCTTTCTTT. The full variable domain, completed using reference TRBV19 and TRBJ1-1, is DGGITQSPKYLFRKEGQNVTLSCEQNLNHDAMYWYRQDPGQGLRLIYYSQIVNDFQKGDIAEGYSVSREKKESFPLTVTSAQKNPTAFYLCASSWRGNTEAFFGQGTRLTVV.

Of note for this clone: At one end, the junction sequence differs from germline, possibly due to a read error. The J gene is TRBJ2-7, the V gene TRBV11-2; 8 bases agree with TRBD1. There are 12 residues in the CDR3. CDR1 is SGHAT and CDR2 is FQNNGV in the germline V gene. The CDR3 is CASSLRQGPMEF. The CDR3 DNA follows: TGTGCCAGCAGCCTCCGACAGGGGCCCATGGAGTTC.

CDR3 residues: CASSSRAPSHLYNEQFF. For the CDR3, the DNA is TGTGCCAGCAGTAGCAGGGCCCCCTCTCACCTGTACAATGAGCAGTTCTTC. This chain uses TRBV27 with TRBJ2-1; the D gene is possibly TRBD1 (5 bases). V was trimmed by 5 bases and J by 4 bases, leaving 21 bases between them. The CDR3 runs to 17 residues. CDR1 and CDR2 from the germline V gene are MNHEY and SMNVEV (reference sequence).

The chain is built from TRBV5-1 and TRBJ2-1, with TRBD2 matching over 11 bases. The CDR3 has 14 amino acids. V trimming: 6 bases; J trimming: 3 bases; junction bases outside the gene matches: 2. The germline V gene encodes CDR1 SGHRS and CDR2 YFSETQ. The CDR3 protein is CASNGLAGYNEQFF. As DNA, the CDR3 is TGCGCCAGCAATGGACTAGCGGGCTACAATGAGCAGTTCTTC.

This clone occurred a few times. This chain uses TRBV7-2 with TRBJ2-7; perhaps TRBD1 as D (5 bases). The germline CDR1 and CDR2 sequences are SGHTA and FQGNSA. Deletions cut 2 bases from V and 7 bases from J, with 12 bases between. The length of the CDR3 is 13 residues. The CDR3 region is CASSLPAKGEQYF. CDR3 sequence (DNA): TGTGCCAGCAGCTTACCCGCTAAGGGGGAGCAGTACTTC.

The gene calls are TRBV6-5 and TRBJ2-7; 9 nucleotides line up with TRBD2. Germline-derived CDR1 and CDR2 are MNHEY and SVGAGI. The CDR3 covers 15 residues. Germline trimming cut 6 bases from V and 2 bases from J; bases unmatched to any gene: 8. The CDR3 DNA reads as TGTGCCAGCAGCTTACGAACTAGCGGGCCCTACGAGCAGTACTTC. This gives the protein CASSLRTSGPYEQYF.

J is TRBJ2-5 and V is TRBV14, with TRBD2 as a possible D gene (5 bases). The CDR3 has 15 residues. CDR1 SGHDN and CDR2 FVKESK come from the germline V gene. With 4 bases removed from V and 5 bases from J, the gap between germline ends came to 17 bases. In DNA form, the CDR3 reads TGTGCCAGCAGCCCCCGGACTGACTTCCGGGAGACCCAGTACTTC. Amino acids: CASSPRTDFRETQYF. Full variable domain (remainder filled in from reference TRBV14 and TRBJ2-5): EAGVTQFPSHSVIEKGQTVTLRCDPISGHDNLYWYRRVMGKEIKFLLHFVKESKQDESGMPNNRFLAERTGGTYSTLKVQPAELEDSGVYFCASSPRTDFRETQYFGPGTRLLVL.

V gene TRBV5-6 combines with J gene TRBJ2-5; D unresolved. This CDR3 region has 12 residues. In germline, CDR1 is SGHDT, CDR2 YYEEEE. V lost 3 bases and J lost 2, with 5 bases in between. CDR3 region: CASSSGQETQYF. The CDR3, as DNA: TGTGCCAGCAGCTCCGGTCAAGAGACCCAGTACTTC.

V usage is TRBV27 and J usage is TRBJ2-3; tentatively, D is TRBD1 (6 bases). Between the trimmed V and J ends, which lost 6 bases and 0 bases, there was a span of 10 bases. This CDR3 comprises 14 residues. Germline CDR1 reads MNHEY; CDR2 reads SMNVEV (reference sequence). The CDR3: CASRLQGSTDTQYF. In DNA form, the CDR3 reads TGTGCCAGCAGACTACAGGGTAGCACAGATACGCAGTATTTT.

The chain joins TRBV12-5 to TRBJ2-2; 8 nucleotides line up with TRBD2. Germline V CDR1 and CDR2: LGHNT, FRNRAP. This CDR3 has 17 amino acids. V gave up 0 bases and J gave up 7 bases; unmatched junction bases: 10. Here the CDR3 reads CASGLVVTSVIGGELFF. The CDR3 nucleotides read TGTGCTAGTGGTTTGGTAGTGACTAGCGTTATTGGCGGGGAGCTGTTTTTT.